This T cell receptor beta chain was obtained from a study of cytomegalovirus exposure and HLA in healthy donors. Whole-study findings and limits: Previously analyzed data showed that most TCR beta V segments were productive at a frequency of about 90% or about 30%. By HLA locus, TCR association rates varied in a later analysis, with DRB1 showing the most and HLA-C the fewest. Prediction of most subjects' HLA-A and HLA-B alleles by TCR beta sequences was reportedly accurate.

The germline V gene has CDR1 LNHDA and CDR2 SQIVND (reference sequence). Unmatched junction bases numbered 9, after V lost 8 bases and J lost 0 bases. The CDR3 covers 16 residues. The PCR used 60 Vbeta and 13 Jbeta primers. Per the original methods: Among the unique TCR beta chains that a later analysis counted, about 81 million in all, 9.5 million to 11 million were shared. Profiled with immunoSEQ multiplex PCR; TCRdb holds only in-frame clones, not every one. The DNA gave D and trimming, while V, J and clone size come from that table. Of 200,000 to 250,000 clones in the sample, over 70% are singletons; the top ten hold less than 3.5%. A note on this clone: Its antigen is as yet unknown.

Material for sequencing was PBMCs. This TCR was sampled from a woman aged 55-69 years in good health and CMV-seropositive. The J gene is TRBJ1-3, the V gene TRBV19, with 8 bases fitting TRBD1. CDR3 bases: TGTGCCAGTGGCTCCGGGACAGGAAGCTCTGGAAACACCATATATTTT. Translation gives CASGSGTGSSGNTIYF.